This TCR beta chain was obtained from a study of identical twins (dated by TCRdb to the mid-2010s). Regarding the study in general: To test whether fetal clonotypes persist, the study used deep sequencing on TCR alpha and beta repertoires from monozygotic twins, unrelated adults of various ages, and cord blood. To rule out contamination, replicate twin experiments were performed at different times with different library preparation protocols.

The V end gives up 4 bases and the J end 4 bases, leaving 4 bases in the junction not matched to a gene. For CDR1 and CDR2, the germline V gene lists SGHRS and YFSETQ. The CDR3 holds 15 amino acids from the cysteine to the phenylalanine. Only the CDR3 part of the read is kept: 45 bases, read in frame from the first base. On this clonotype itself: Its target antigen remains unknown. No much larger clone is present one base from it, and per-base qualities are unavailable.

Only healthy Caucasian donors were included. Three pairs of female monozygotic twins, all aged roughly 18 to 29 years, were included in the twin cohort. Positive isolation kits from Invitrogen were used to isolate CD4+ and CD8+ T cell populations. Library preparation was by 5' RACE. Sequencing took place on an Illumina HiSeq 2000. A universal primer binding site was introduced by template switching, and a unique molecular identifier was present in the final cDNA, enabling accurate counting of TCR cDNA molecules. First-strand cDNA for TCR alpha and beta chains was synthesized from specific primers in the conserved constant-segment region. To control for contamination, every cDNA library carried two barcodes: a SMART-Mk sample barcode plus Illumina barcodes. TruSeq adapter sequences along with Illumina sample barcodes were introduced in two successive PCR steps. The Illumina HiSeq platform was used with custom primers to sequence TCR alpha and beta cDNA libraries. On the study's bioinformatics: Raw reads were processed with MiGEC to extract unique molecular identifiers, and MiXCR was used to determine CDR3 positions. Recombination models were inferred per individual with the repgenHMM and IGoR tools using an EM algorithm. Shared clonotype analysis was performed with the tcR package in R, normalizing sharing by the product of cloneset sizes. Out-of-frame nonproductive sequences were analyzed to study raw recombination free of thymic and clonal selection effects. TCRdb reprocessing: public reads trimmed at Q25 with fastp, clones called with MiXCR, in-frame beta chains kept. Every distinct CDR3 protein forms one entry, paired with its most common genes and DNA. These V and J calls rely on TCRdb rather than the paper's analysis. The sample profile shows about 300,000 distinct CDR3 sequences; roughly 12% of them were found once. The top ten constitute 7.2% of the sample.

The paper's findings and limits, for the study overall: Compared with coincidental sharing between unrelated individuals, out-of-frame TCR alpha sequences shared between twins had an excess of sequences with low generation probability. Excess twin sharing in beta out-of-frame sequences was weaker because fewer shared sequences lowered the signal-to-noise ratio. Zero-insertion analyses could be partly confounded by invariant T cells such as MAIT and iNKT, though diverse VJ usage argued against such confounding for most clonotypes. Conclusions relied on cross-sectional statistical analysis, since the same donors could not be followed over many years. Out-of-frame TCR alpha sharing in monozygotic twins was systematically underestimated by recombination models, whereas sharing between unrelated individuals was in agreement with the recombination models. Fewer insertions were carried by abundant cord blood beta clonotypes, a similar but weaker trend appeared in young adult naive repertoires, and no such trend appeared in memory repertoires.

This same sample was also taken into another study, of yellow fever vaccine responses in identical twins. As the second study states: The T cell response to vaccination in identical twins was reported by the authors to appear partly convergent and partly personalized. In identical twins, the study followed T cell clones that responded to the vaccine with precision.

Recombination joined TRBV5-1 with TRBJ2-1, and 11 junctional nucleotides match TRBD2. Specimen: CD8+ T cells sorted from blood. This clonotype originated in a woman younger than 35 in good health. This receptor has the CDR3 CASSDRTSGYNEQFF. In nucleotides, the sequence is TGCGCCAGCAGCGACCGGACTAGCGGGTACAATGAGCAGTTCTTC.